Listed below are T cell receptor beta chains from one sample, sequenced in a study of identifying expanded T cells in peripheral blood. Profiled with immunoSEQ multiplex PCR; TCRdb holds only in-frame clones, not every one. The repertoire holds 83,000 or so clones, approximately 91% seen once, with about 4.2% in the top ten. The sample consisted of blood. All receptors derive from a person between 18 and 75 years old in good health. The CDR3 runs from the conserved cysteine through the conserved F or W. Fields, in order: V gene, D gene, clone size, CDR3 protein. The D gene is left open where the match is weak. For some rows the clone size is stated as once, few or many, or as a class when expanded; others skip it.

TRBV4-1 | NA | NA | CASSQFGQNTEAFF
TRBV30 | TRBD1 | NA | CAWGSDRAKPLHF
TRBV5-1 | TRBD2 | NA | CASSQREVDTQYF
TRBV10-3 | NA | NA | CAITTSPDTGELFF
TRBV7-9 | NA | NA | CASSLDSPASTDTQYF
TRBV6-6 | NA | NA | CASSYSAAASYGYTF
TRBV7-9 | TRBD1 | NA | CASSYGQVMEPQHF
TRBV7-2 | TRBD2 | NA | CASSARTSGNSEQFF
TRBV9 | NA | NA | CASSVATGGRSGNTIYF
TRBV2 | TRBD1 | NA | CASSGTGGNTGELFF
TRBV28 | NA | NA | CASSLAGFDTGELFF
TRBV6-7 | NA | NA | CASSYSQTYYYYEQYF
TRBV2 | NA | NA | CASSELSSYSSYNEQFF
TRBV11-2 | NA | few | CASSLDLTAEAFF
TRBV5-4 | NA | NA | CASSPGNGVAGYTF
TRBV9 | NA | NA | CASSVGGGSSTDTQYF
TRBV10-3 | TRBD1 | NA | CAIGVIQGGTYEQYF
TRBV5-1 | TRBD2 | NA | CASSPGTSGVLDTQYF
TRBV6-5 | NA | NA | CASSKGETQYF
TRBV7-2 | TRBD1 | once | CASSLGPPGQGSTDTQYF
TRBV4-2 | NA | NA | CASSQTDGYNEQFF
TRBV5-1 | TRBD1 | NA | CASSLNPQGAFGENIQYF